The 6 T cell receptor beta chains given below trace back to one sample, sequenced in a study of blood T cell repertoires in COVID-19 (TCRdb year 2020). Libraries were constructed by the immunoSEQ multiplex PCR assay. TCRdb obtained this table from immuneACCESS and retained in-frame rearrangements with V and J assigned. These tables miss some clones; where compared with another copy, unresolved V genes account for less than half of the shortfall, and the remainder is unexplained. The sample data list around 23,000 clones, and around 88% of these were observed just once. The ten largest make up 15% to 20% of the sample. Sequenced sample: peripheral blood. All receptors derive from a man between 65 and 85 years old with active COVID-19.

The rearrangement uses TRBV14 and TRBJ2-7; TRBD2 matches at 7 bases. The CDR3 consists of 14 residues. The V gene end was trimmed by 6 bases and the J gene end by 2 bases; junction bases not matched to a gene: 7. CDR1 and CDR2 from the germline V gene are SGHDN and FVKESK. The CDR3 protein is CASRNGTTTYEQYF. CDR3 in DNA: TGTGCCAGCAGGAACGGGACTACTACCTACGAGCAGTACTTC.

The chain joins TRBV5-4 to TRBJ2-5; 9 bases line up with TRBD2. The V gene's germline CDR1 is SGHNT and CDR2 YYREEE (reference sequence). The CDR3 is 16 residues long. V lost 5 bases and J lost 1; bases outside the gene matches: 9. The CDR3 region is CASSSPSGNPQETQYF. CDR3 DNA: TGTGCCAGCAGTTCACCTAGCGGGAACCCCCAAGAGACCCAGTACTTC.

The chain joins TRBV3-1 (or the pseudogene TRBV3-2) to TRBJ1-1, with 10 nucleotides matching TRBD1. The J segment lost 0 bases and the V segment lost 0 bases, leaving 13 bases of the junction unmatched. The V gene's germline CDR1 is LGHDT and CDR2 YNNKEL (reference sequence). The CDR3 consists of 20 residues. This CDR3 is CASSQDLPGQGNYMNTEAFF. CDR3 sequence (DNA): TGTGCCAGCAGCCAAGACCTACCGGGACAGGGGAATTACATGAACACTGAAGCTTTCTTT.

The chain employs TRBV6-5 and TRBJ2-2, with TRBD1 as a possible D gene (5 bases). The CDR3 runs to 14 residues. CDR1 and CDR2 (germline): MNHEY, SVGAGI. V dropped 6 bases and J dropped 0 bases, with 8 bases sitting between them. The CDR3 DNA sequence: TGTGCCAGCAGACAGGTATCGAACACCGGGGAGCTGTTTTTT. This translates into CASRQVSNTGELFF.

The CDR3 coding sequence is TGTGCCAGCAGCCATCGCGGGACTAGCGGTCCAGATACGCAGTATTTT. As protein: CASSHRGTSGPDTQYF. The chain carries TRBV27 and TRBJ2-3; 11 bases map to TRBD2. The CDR3 consists of 16 residues. Germline CDR1 is MNHEY and CDR2 is SMNVEV (reference sequence). Unmatched junction bases numbered 9, after V lost 6 bases and J lost 4 bases.

The chain has TRBV5-1 and TRBJ2-1; TRBD1 is a possible D gene (7 bases). Germline lookup yields CDR1 SGHRS and CDR2 YFSETQ. The CDR3 contains 17 residues. Trimming pared 4 bases from V and 2 bases from J, leaving 19 bases between. The CDR3 region is CASSPEGAGHPYNEQFF. CDR3 DNA sequence: TGCGCCAGCAGCCCGGAGGGGGCGGGACACCCCTACAATGAGCAGTTCTTC.